The 23 T cell receptor beta chains reported below all come from one sample, sequenced in a study of T cell repertoires in cytomegalovirus infection. Using its own MiXCR run on the reads, TCRdb lists one record per CDR3 protein. Of approximately 180,000 distinct CDR3 sequences in the sample, about 17% were seen once. The sequenced material came from CD8+ T cells from PBMCs. These receptors were obtained from a human donor in good health (CMV status not recorded). Some clones in this sample may be carry-over from other donors' samples.

About this clonotype: The junction departs from germline at one end; a sequencing error may be responsible. The J gene is TRBJ2-5, the V gene TRBV6-2 or TRBV6-3, with D tentatively TRBD2 (5 bases). The germline V gene encodes CDR1 MNHEY and CDR2 SVGEGT. The CDR3 has 15 residues. CDR3 sequence: CASSYEGRSVDGVDF. In nucleotides, the CDR3 is TGTGCCAGCAGTTACGAGGGCCGATCAGTGGATGGGGTGGACTTC.

The J gene is TRBJ1-5, the V gene TRBV7-9, with D possibly being TRBD1 (5 bases). Germline V gene data show CDR1 as SEHNR and CDR2 as FQNEAQ (reference sequence). V was clipped by 5 bases and J by 2 bases, with 7 bases between them. The CDR3 length is 13 residues. The CDR3 DNA reads TGTGCCAGCAGCGACAGTGGCAATCAGCCCCAGCATTTT. Encoded protein: CASSDSGNQPQHF.

This clonotype was observed a handful of times. The chain combines TRBV5-1 with TRBJ2-7; 7 bases line up with TRBD1. Germline trimming cut 4 bases from V and 3 bases from J; bases unmatched to any gene: 10. The CDR3 is 15 residues long. Per the germline V gene, CDR1 is SGHRS and CDR2 is YFSETQ. CDR3 in DNA: TGCGCCAGCAGCCATTTCACAGGGGCGCACTACGAGCAGTACTTC. It translates to CASSHFTGAHYEQYF.

This clonotype was counted a few times. The chain combines TRBV6-2 or TRBV6-3 with TRBJ1-4, with D uncertain. This CDR3 is 14 amino acids long. Trimming stripped 2 bases from V and 5 bases from J, with 9 bases between. Germline V gene data show CDR1 as MNHEY and CDR2 as SVGEGT. Here the CDR3 reads CASSYVSLNEKLFF. CDR3 coding DNA: TGTGCCAGCAGTTACGTCAGCCTGAATGAAAAACTGTTTTTT.

This CDR3 is CASEAEGGTGELFF. CDR3 coding DNA: TGTGCCAGCGAGGCGGAGGGAGGGACCGGGGAGCTGTTTTTT. This chain connects TRBV6-1 to TRBJ2-2; TRBD2 aligns across 7 bases. The CDR3 loop spans 14 amino acids. Germline CDR1 and CDR2: MNHNS and SASEGT. The junction had 8 bases not matched to a gene; V was cut back by 8 bases and J by 5 bases.

The V and J genes are TRBV6-1 and TRBJ2-7; 9 positions match TRBD1. V lost 5 bases, J lost 5 bases, and 7 bases stayed unmatched. Germline V gene lookup returns CDR1 MNHNS and CDR2 SASEGT. CDR3 length: 14 amino acids. CDR3: CASSPWTGENEQYF. CDR3 in DNA: TGTGCCAGCAGTCCATGGACAGGGGAGAACGAGCAGTACTTC.

J is TRBJ2-7 and V is TRBV27; D is possibly TRBD2 (6 bases). From germline, CDR1 is MNHEY and CDR2 SMNVEV (reference sequence). The CDR3 loop spans 16 amino acids. V was clipped by 3 bases and J by 0 bases, with 15 bases between them. The CDR3 DNA is TGTGCCAGCAGTTTTGGGGGAGGTTATAGCTCCTACGAGCAGTACTTC. It translates to CASSFGGGYSSYEQYF.

This clonotype was observed many times. In nucleotides, the CDR3 is TGTGCCAGCAGCTTAGAAACAGACAGACGGTACAATGAGCAGTTCTTC. Amino acid sequence: CASSLETDRRYNEQFF. This chain links TRBV7-9 with TRBJ2-1, with a tentative D call TRBD1 (5 bases). CDR1 is SEHNR and CDR2 is FQNEAQ in the germline V gene (reference sequence). The V gene lost 1 base and the J gene lost 4 bases, with 14 bases spanning the gap. The CDR3 has 16 amino acids.

The V and J genes are TRBV14 and TRBJ2-7, with 7 bases identical to TRBD2. This CDR3 region has 15 residues. With 0 bases clipped from V and 1 base from J, the junction kept 3 bases outside the gene matches. Germline values: CDR1 SGHDN, CDR2 FVKESK. CDR3 residues: CASSQDWGGSYEQYF. The CDR3 DNA follows: TGTGCCAGCAGCCAAGACTGGGGGGGGTCCTACGAGCAGTACTTC.

This rearrangement joins TRBV5-1 to TRBJ2-7; D may correspond to TRBD1 or TRBD2 (6 bases each). Germline V gene data show CDR1 as SGHRS and CDR2 as YFSETQ. The CDR3 has 15 amino acids. V lost 3 bases to trimming and J lost 3 bases, with 16 bases between them. CDR3 in DNA: TGCGCCAGCAGCTCGCCGACTAGGGACATCTACGAGCAGTACTTC. Translation: CASSSPTRDIYEQYF.

This clonotype was seen a handful of times. The V and J genes are TRBV12-3 or TRBV12-4 and TRBJ1-5; perhaps TRBD1 as D (5 bases). This CDR3 spans 14 amino acids. V was clipped by 3 bases and J by 6 bases, with 12 bases between them. DNA for the CDR3: TGTGCCAGCAGTTTCGGGGGGATTGGTCAGCCCCAGCATTTT. Its protein product is CASSFGGIGQPQHF.

The V call is TRBV10-3, the J call TRBJ2-5; 12 bases are shared with TRBD1. With V trimmed by 4 bases and J by 0 bases, 9 bases remained unmatched. The CDR3 has 18 residues. Germline CDR1 and CDR2: ENHRY and SYGVKD. The CDR3 DNA reads TGTGCCATCAGTGGGACCGGGACAGGGGGCCTTCACCAAGAGACCCAGTACTTC. It translates to CAISGTGTGGLHQETQYF.

This clonotype was recorded a few times. This rearrangement joins TRBV7-9 to TRBJ1-3; no clear D. This CDR3 contains 14 residues. Germline V gene sequence: CDR1 SEHNR, CDR2 FQNEAQ (reference sequence). Trimming left V 6 bases short and J 0 bases short, with 9 bases between. This CDR3 reads CASSPLSSGNTIYF. Here the CDR3 DNA reads TGTGCCAGCAGTCCACTGAGCTCTGGAAACACCATATATTTT.

This clonotype has just a few counts. J is TRBJ1-4 and V is TRBV6-5, with D uncertain. The germline V and J ends were trimmed by 0 bases and 0 bases, with 14 bases remaining between them. Per the germline V gene, CDR1 is MNHEY and CDR2 is SVGAGI. The CDR3 length is 18 residues. The DNA for the CDR3 is TGTGCCAGCAGTTACTCTGGCGGAGTCGGAGCAACTAATGAAAAACTGTTTTTT. It encodes CASSYSGGVGATNEKLFF.

The chain joins TRBV7-9 to TRBJ2-1; possibly TRBD2 for D (6 bases). Germline V gene lookup returns CDR1 SEHNR and CDR2 FQNEAQ (reference sequence). This CDR3 is 13 amino acids long. V gave up 5 bases and J gave up 11 bases, with 16 bases separating them. CDR3: CASSNASRGKQFF. DNA for the CDR3: TGTGCCAGCAGCAATGCGTCCCGGGGGAAGCAGTTCTTC.

About this clonotype: Because it lacks the conserved phenylalanine or tryptophan at the end, this CDR3 is likely a read error. The V and J genes are TRBV15 and TRBJ1-1; D ambiguous. The germline CDR1 and CDR2 sequences are LNHNV and YYDKDF (reference sequence). CDR3 length equals 14 residues. V was clipped by 2 bases and J by 1 base, with 8 bases between them. CDR3 region: CATSRTRENTEAFS. CDR3 DNA sequence: TGTGCCACCAGCAGAACGAGAGAGAACACTGAAGCTTTCTCT.

The V call is TRBV12-3 or TRBV12-4, the J call TRBJ1-1, with a weak D call TRBD1 (5 bases). V dropped 3 bases and J dropped 3 bases, with 20 bases sitting between them. This CDR3 has 17 residues. CDR3 loop: CASSFKRDGGRYTEAFF. DNA of the CDR3: TGTGCCAGCAGTTTCAAGAGGGACGGGGGACGATACACTGAAGCTTTCTTT.

The chain carries TRBV29-1 and TRBJ2-1; D possibly corresponds to TRBD2 (6 bases). Trimming cost V 6 bases and J 0 bases, with 18 bases left between them. This CDR3 is 16 amino acids long. Germline V CDR1 and CDR2: SQVTM, ANQGSEA. CDR3 residues: CSVLRRDLVSYNEQFF. The CDR3 DNA reads as TGCAGCGTCCTTCGGCGGGACCTAGTCTCCTACAATGAGCAGTTCTTC.

The rearrangement joins TRBV12-3 or TRBV12-4 to TRBJ1-5; weak D call: TRBD1 (6 bases). This CDR3 spans 14 amino acids. V lost 5 bases to trimming and J lost 2 bases, with 10 bases between them. Written as DNA, the CDR3 is TGTGCCAGCAGTCGGGACATTGGCAATCAGCCCCAGCATTTT. This codes for CASSRDIGNQPQHF.

The chain couples TRBV7-6 to TRBJ2-5; the match to TRBD2 covers 7 bases. The CDR3 is 16 residues long. Germline V gene sequence: CDR1 SGHVS, CDR2 FNYEAQ. V trimming: 5 bases; J trimming: 0 bases; junction bases outside the gene matches: 9. CDR3: CASSPRGLTDQETQYF. CDR3 DNA: TGTGCCAGCAGCCCAAGGGGACTAACGGACCAAGAGACCCAGTACTTC.

The V and J genes are TRBV12-3 or TRBV12-4 and TRBJ1-2, with unresolved D. The CDR3 runs 12 residues. The V end lost 6 bases, the J end lost 8 bases, and 13 bases lay between the germline ends. The CDR3 region is CASSRSLVGYTF. CDR3 sequence (DNA): TGTGCCAGCAGCCGGTCCTTGGTCGGCTACACCTTC.

V is TRBV7-6 and J is TRBJ2-3; 7 bases line up with TRBD1. This CDR3 is 16 amino acids long. V lost 5 bases, J lost 3 bases, and 11 bases stayed unmatched. The germline V gene has CDR1 SGHVS and CDR2 FNYEAQ. CDR3 in amino acids: CASSPSTGIETDTQYF. For the CDR3, the DNA is TGTGCCAGCAGCCCGTCGACAGGGATAGAAACAGATACGCAGTATTTT.

This chain connects TRBV6-2 or TRBV6-3 to TRBJ2-7, with no clear D. With 6 bases removed from V and 7 bases from J, the gap between germline ends came to 13 bases. The germline V gene has CDR1 MNHEY and CDR2 SVGEGT. CDR3 length equals 12 residues. In DNA form, the CDR3 reads TGTGCCAGCAGCCCATCCTCCTGGGAGCAGTACTTC. Protein sequence: CASSPSSWEQYF.